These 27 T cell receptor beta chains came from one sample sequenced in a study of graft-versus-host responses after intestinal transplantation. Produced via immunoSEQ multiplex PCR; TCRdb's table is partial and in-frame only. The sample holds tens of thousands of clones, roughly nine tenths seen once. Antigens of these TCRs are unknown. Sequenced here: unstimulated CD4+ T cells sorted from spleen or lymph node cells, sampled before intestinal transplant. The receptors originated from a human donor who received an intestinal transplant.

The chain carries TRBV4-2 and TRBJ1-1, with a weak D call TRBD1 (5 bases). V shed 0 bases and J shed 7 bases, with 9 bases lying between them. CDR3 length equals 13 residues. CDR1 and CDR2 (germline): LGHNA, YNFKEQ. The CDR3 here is CASSQDLQGEAFF. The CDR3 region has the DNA TGTGCCAGCAGCCAAGATCTCCAGGGTGAAGCTTTCTTT.

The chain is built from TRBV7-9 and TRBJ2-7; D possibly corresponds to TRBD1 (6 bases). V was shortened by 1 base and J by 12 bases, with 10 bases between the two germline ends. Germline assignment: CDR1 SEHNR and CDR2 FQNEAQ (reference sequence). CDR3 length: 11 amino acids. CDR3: CASSLVGASYF. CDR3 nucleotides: TGTGCCAGCAGCTTAGTGGGGGCCTCGTACTTC.

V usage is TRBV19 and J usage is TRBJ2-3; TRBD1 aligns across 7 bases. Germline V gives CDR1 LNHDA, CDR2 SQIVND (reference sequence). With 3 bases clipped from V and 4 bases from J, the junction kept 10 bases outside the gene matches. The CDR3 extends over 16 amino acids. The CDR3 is CASSIATGAAADTQYF. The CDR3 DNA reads TGTGCCAGTAGTATCGCAACAGGGGCCGCTGCAGATACGCAGTATTTT. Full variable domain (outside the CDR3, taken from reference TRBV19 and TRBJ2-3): DGGITQSPKYLFRKEGQNVTLSCEQNLNHDAMYWYRQDPGQGLRLIYYSQIVNDFQKGDIAEGYSVSREKKESFPLTVTSAQKNPTAFYLCASSIATGAAADTQYFGPGTRLTVL.

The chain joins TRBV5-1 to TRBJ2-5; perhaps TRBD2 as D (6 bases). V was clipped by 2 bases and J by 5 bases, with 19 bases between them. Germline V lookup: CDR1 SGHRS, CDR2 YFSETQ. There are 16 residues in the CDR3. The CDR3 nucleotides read TGCGCCAGCAGCTTTAGCGGTACACCTACACTGGAGACCCAGTACTTC. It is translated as CASSFSGTPTLETQYF.

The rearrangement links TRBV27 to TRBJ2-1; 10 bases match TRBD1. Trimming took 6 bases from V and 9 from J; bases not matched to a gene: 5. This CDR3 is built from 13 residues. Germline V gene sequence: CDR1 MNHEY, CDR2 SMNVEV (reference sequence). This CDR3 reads CASRGTGVGEQFF. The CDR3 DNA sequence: TGTGCCAGCAGGGGGACAGGGGTTGGTGAGCAGTTCTTC.

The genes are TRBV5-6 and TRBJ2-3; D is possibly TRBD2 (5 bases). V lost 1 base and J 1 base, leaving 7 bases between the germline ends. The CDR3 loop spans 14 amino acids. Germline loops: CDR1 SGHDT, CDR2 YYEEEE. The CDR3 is CASSLWRGTDTQYF. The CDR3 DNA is TGTGCCAGCAGCTTGTGGCGGGGCACAGATACGCAGTATTTT.

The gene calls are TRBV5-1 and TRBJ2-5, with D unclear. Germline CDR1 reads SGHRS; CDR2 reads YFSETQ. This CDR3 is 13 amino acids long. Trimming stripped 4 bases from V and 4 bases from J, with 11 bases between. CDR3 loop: CASSPYELETQYF. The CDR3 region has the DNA TGCGCCAGCAGCCCTTATGAACTAGAGACCCAGTACTTC.

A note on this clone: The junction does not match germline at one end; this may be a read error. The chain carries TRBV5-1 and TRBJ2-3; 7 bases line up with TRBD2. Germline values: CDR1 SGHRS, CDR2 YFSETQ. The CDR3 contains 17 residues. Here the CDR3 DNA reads TGCGCCAGCCGCTTGTGGGGGGATCGCGGGGGAACAGATACGCAGTATTTT. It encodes CASRLWGDRGGTDTQYF.

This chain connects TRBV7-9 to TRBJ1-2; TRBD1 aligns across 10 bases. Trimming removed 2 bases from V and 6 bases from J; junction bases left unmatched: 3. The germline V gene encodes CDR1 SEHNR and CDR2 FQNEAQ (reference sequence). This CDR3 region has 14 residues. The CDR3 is CASSLLDRGNGYTF. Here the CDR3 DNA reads TGTGCCAGCAGCTTATTGGACAGGGGGAATGGCTACACCTTC. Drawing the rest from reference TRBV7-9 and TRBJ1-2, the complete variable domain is DTGVSQNPRHKITKRGQNVTFRCDPISEHNRLYWYRQTLGQGPEFLTYFQNEAQLEKSRLLSDRFSAERPKGSFSTLEIQRTEQGDSAMYLCASSLLDRGNGYTFGSGTRLTVV.

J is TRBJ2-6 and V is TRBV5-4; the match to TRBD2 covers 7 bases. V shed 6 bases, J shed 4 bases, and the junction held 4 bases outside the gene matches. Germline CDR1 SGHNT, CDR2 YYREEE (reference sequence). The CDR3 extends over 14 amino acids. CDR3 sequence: CASNGGVGANVLTF. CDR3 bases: TGTGCCAGCAATGGGGGGGTCGGGGCCAACGTCCTGACTTTC.

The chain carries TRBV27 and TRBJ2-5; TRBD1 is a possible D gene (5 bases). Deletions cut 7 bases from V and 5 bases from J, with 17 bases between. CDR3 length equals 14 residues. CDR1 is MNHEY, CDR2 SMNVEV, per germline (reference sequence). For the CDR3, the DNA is TGTGCCAGCACCCAGGGAAGGGTTGGGGAGACCCAGTACTTC. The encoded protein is CASTQGRVGETQYF.

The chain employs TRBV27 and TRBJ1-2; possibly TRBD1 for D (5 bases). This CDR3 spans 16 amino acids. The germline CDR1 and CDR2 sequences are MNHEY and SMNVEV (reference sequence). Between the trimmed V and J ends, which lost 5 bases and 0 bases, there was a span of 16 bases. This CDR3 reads CASSTRGGKTNYGYTF. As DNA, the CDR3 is TGTGCCAGCAGTACCCGCGGGGGGAAGACTAACTATGGCTACACCTTC.

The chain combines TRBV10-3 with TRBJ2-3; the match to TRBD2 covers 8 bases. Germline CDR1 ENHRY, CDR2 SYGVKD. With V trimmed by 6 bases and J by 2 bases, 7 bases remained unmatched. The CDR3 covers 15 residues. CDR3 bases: TGTGCCATCAGGGTCGGCGGGGGGCCCACAGATACGCAGTATTTT. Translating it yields CAIRVGGGPTDTQYF.

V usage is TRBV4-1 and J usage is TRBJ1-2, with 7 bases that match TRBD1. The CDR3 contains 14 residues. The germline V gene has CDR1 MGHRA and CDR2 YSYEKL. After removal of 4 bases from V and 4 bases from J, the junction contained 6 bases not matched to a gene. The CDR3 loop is CASSPHRGGYGYTF. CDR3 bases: TGCGCCAGCAGCCCCCACAGGGGCGGCTATGGCTACACCTTC.

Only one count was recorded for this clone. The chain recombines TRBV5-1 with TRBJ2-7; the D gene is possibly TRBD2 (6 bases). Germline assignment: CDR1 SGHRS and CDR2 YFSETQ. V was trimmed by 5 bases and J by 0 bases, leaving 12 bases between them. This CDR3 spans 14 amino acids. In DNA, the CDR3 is TGCGCCAGCAGTTCAGACGGGAGCTCCTACGAGCAGTACTTC. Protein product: CASSSDGSSYEQYF.

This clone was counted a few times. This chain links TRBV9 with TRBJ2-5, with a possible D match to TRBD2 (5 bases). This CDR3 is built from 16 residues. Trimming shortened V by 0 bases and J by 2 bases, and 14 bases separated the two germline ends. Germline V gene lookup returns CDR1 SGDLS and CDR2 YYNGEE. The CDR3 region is CASSVGAGSEQETQYF. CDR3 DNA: TGTGCCAGCAGCGTAGGGGCCGGTAGCGAACAAGAGACCCAGTACTTC.

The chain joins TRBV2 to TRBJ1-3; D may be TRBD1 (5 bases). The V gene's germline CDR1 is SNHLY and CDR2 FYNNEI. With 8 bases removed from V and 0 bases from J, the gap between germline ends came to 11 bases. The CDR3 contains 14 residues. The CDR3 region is CASGAVYSGNTIYF. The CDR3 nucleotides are TGTGCCAGCGGGGCGGTTTACTCTGGAAACACCATATATTTT. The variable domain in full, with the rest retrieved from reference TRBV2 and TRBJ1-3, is EPEVTQTPSHQVTQMGQEVILRCVPISNHLYFYWYRQILGQKVEFLVSFYNNEISEKSEIFDDQFSVERPDGSNFTLKIRSTKLEDSAMYFCASGAVYSGNTIYFGEGSWLTVV.

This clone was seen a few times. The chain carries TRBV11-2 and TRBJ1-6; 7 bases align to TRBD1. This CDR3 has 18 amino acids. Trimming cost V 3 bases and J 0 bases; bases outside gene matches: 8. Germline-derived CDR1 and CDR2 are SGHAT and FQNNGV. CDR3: CASSLLVTGSSYNSPLHF. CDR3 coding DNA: TGTGCCAGCAGCTTGCTGGTGACAGGGAGCTCCTATAATTCACCCCTCCACTTT.

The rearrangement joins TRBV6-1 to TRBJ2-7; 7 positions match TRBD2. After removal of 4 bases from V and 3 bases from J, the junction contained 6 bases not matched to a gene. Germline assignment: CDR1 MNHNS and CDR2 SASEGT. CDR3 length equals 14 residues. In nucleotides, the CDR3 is TGTGCCAGCAGTGGCAGACTAGCTGGCTACGAGCAGTACTTC. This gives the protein CASSGRLAGYEQYF.

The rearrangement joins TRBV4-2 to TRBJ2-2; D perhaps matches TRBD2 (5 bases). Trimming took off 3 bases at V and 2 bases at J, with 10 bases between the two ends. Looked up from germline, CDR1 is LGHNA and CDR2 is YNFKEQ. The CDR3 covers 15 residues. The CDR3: CASSQWTVNTGELFF. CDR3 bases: TGTGCCAGCAGCCAGTGGACTGTAAACACCGGGGAGCTGTTTTTT.

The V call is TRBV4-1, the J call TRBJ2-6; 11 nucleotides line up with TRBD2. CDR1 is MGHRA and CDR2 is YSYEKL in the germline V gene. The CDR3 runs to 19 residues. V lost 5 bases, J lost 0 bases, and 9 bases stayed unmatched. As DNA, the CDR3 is TGCGCCAGCAGCTACTTAGCGGGGGGGAGTCCCTCTGGGGCCAACGTCCTGACTTTC. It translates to CASSYLAGGSPSGANVLTF.

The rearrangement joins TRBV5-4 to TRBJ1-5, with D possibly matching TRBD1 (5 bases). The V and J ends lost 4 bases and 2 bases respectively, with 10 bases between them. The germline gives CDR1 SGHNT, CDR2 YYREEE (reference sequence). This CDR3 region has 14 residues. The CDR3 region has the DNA TGTGCCAGCAGCGCGGGGCAAGGCAATCAGCCCCAGCATTTT. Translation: CASSAGQGNQPQHF.

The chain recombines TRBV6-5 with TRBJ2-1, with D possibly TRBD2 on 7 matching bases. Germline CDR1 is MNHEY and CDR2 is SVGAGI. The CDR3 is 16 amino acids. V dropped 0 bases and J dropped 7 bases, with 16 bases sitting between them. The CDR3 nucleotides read TGTGCCAGCAGTTACTCGGGGTGGGGGGGCCTGAATGAGCAGTTCTTC. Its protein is CASSYSGWGGLNEQFF.

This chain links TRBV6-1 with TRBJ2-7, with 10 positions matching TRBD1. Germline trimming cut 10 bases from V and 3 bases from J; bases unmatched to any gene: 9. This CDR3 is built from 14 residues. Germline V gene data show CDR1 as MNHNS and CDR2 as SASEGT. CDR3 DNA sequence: TGTGCCACCAAACGACAGGGGGCCCGCTACGAGCAGTACTTC. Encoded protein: CATKRQGARYEQYF.

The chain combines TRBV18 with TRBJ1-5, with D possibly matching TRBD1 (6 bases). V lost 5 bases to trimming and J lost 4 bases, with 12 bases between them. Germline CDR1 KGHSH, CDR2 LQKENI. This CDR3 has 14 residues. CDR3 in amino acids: CASSTRTDNQPQHF. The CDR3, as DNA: TGTGCCAGCTCAACACGGACAGATAATCAGCCCCAGCATTTT.

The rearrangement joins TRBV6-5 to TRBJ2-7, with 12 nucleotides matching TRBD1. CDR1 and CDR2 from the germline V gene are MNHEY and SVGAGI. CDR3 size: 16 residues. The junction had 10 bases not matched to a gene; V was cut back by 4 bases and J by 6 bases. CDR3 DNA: TGTGCCAGCAGTTTGGGACAGGGGGCTAGGGGGGTCGAGCAGTACTTC. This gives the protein CASSLGQGARGVEQYF.

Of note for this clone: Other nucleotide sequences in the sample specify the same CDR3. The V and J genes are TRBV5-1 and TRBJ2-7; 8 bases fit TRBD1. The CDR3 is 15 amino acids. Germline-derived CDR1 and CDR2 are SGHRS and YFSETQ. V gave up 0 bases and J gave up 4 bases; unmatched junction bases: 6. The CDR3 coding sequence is TGCGCCAGCAGCTTGGCGCAGGGACAGGCTTACGAGCAGTACTTC. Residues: CASSLAQGQAYEQYF. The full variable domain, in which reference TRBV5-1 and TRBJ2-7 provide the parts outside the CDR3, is KAGVTQTPRYLIKTRGQQVTLSCSPISGHRSVSWYQQTPGQGLQFLFEYFSETQRNKGNFPGRFSGRQFSNSRSEMNVSTLELGDSALYLCASSLAQGQAYEQYFGPGTRLTVT.